These 19 T cell receptor beta chains were sequenced from one sample in a study of T cells in Graves' hyperthyroidism and ophthalmopathy. Amplification targeted TCR beta CDR3 regions from RNA transcripts. Carried out on the TCR CDR3, a first-round RT-PCR used the HTBI primer set. MiXCR, applied by TCRdb to the multiplex PCR reads, yields one record per CDR3 protein. The sample lists hundreds of thousands of distinct CDR3 sequences; approximately 14% were seen once. Material: blood. These receptors were collected from a woman between 18 and 30 years old with Graves' hyperthyroidism.

Ten or more counts support this clonotype. The rearrangement uses TRBV28 and TRBJ2-7; D remains ambiguous. The CDR3 covers 11 residues. The germline V gene encodes CDR1 MDHEN and CDR2 SYDVKM. Deletions cut 3 bases from V and 2 bases from J, with 2 bases between. CDR3 coding DNA: TGTGCCAGCAGTTTCACCTACGAGCAGTACTTC. Encoded protein: CASSFTYEQYF.

This clonotype was seen a few times. Here the CDR3 reads CASSPQNRAEAFF. CDR3 coding DNA: TGCGCCAGCAGCCCCCAGAACCGGGCTGAAGCTTTCTTT. The rearrangement uses TRBV5-1 and TRBJ1-1; D gene unclear. Trimming pared 4 bases from V and 6 bases from J, leaving 13 bases between. This CDR3 is 13 amino acids long. The germline V gene has CDR1 SGHRS and CDR2 YFSETQ.

The chain is built from TRBV29-1 and TRBJ2-2; 10 nucleotides match TRBD1. The CDR3 is 14 amino acids. V shed 6 bases, J shed 6 bases, and the junction held 7 bases outside the gene matches. Germline V CDR1 and CDR2: SQVTM, ANQGSEA. The CDR3 DNA reads TGCAGCGTACGGGACAGGGGTTTTCCCGGGGAGCTGTTTTTT. Protein sequence: CSVRDRGFPGELFF.

This clonotype was seen repeatedly, ten times or more. CDR3 DNA: TGCGCCAGCAGCTTGTCTCGGCAGGGGAAAGGGGGCACTGAAGCTTTCTTT. This gives the protein CASSLSRQGKGGTEAFF. This chain links TRBV5-1 with TRBJ1-1, with a tentative D call TRBD1 (6 bases). The CDR3 covers 17 residues. Germline V gives CDR1 SGHRS, CDR2 YFSETQ. The V end lost 1 base, the J end lost 4 bases, and 20 bases lay between the germline ends.

This CDR3 is CASSLNPGTGEQYF. DNA for the CDR3: TGTGCCAGCAGCTTAAACCCAGGGACAGGGGAGCAGTACTTC. The chain couples TRBV7-9 to TRBJ2-7, with 9 positions matching TRBD1. Germline loops: CDR1 SEHNR, CDR2 FQNEAQ (reference sequence). The CDR3 has 14 amino acids. V lost 2 bases, J lost 7 bases, and 6 bases stayed unmatched.

This clonotype was observed at least ten times. The CDR3 protein is CASSQPGQGRNSPLHF. In DNA form, the CDR3 reads TGTGCCAGCAGCCAGCCGGGACAGGGGAGGAATTCACCCCTCCACTTT. The chain employs TRBV3-1 and TRBJ1-6, with 10 bases lining up with TRBD1. From germline, CDR1 is LGHDT and CDR2 YNNKEL (reference sequence). Germline trimming cut 3 bases from V and 7 bases from J; bases unmatched to any gene: 6. There are 16 residues in the CDR3.

This clonotype was counted ten times or more. V gene TRBV11-2 combines with J gene TRBJ2-7; a weak D match, TRBD2 (5 bases). The V and J ends lost 2 bases and 0 bases respectively, with 11 bases between them. CDR1 is SGHAT, CDR2 FQNNGV, per germline. The CDR3 has 15 amino acids. The CDR3 loop reads CASSLYEGSSYEQYF. Written as DNA, the CDR3 is TGTGCCAGCAGCTTATATGAGGGAAGCTCCTACGAGCAGTACTTC. Using reference TRBV11-2 and TRBJ2-7 for the parts outside the CDR3, the full variable domain is EAGVAQSPRYKIIEKRQSVAFWCNPISGHATLYWYQQILGQGPKLLIQFQNNGVVDDSQLPKDRFSAERLKGVDSTLKIQPAKLEDSAVYLCASSLYEGSSYEQYFGPGTRLTVT.

This clonotype was counted at least ten times. The CDR3 bases are TGCAGTGCTCGAGGGGCTAACCAAGAGACCCAGTACTTC. This translates into CSARGANQETQYF. The V and J genes are TRBV20-1 and TRBJ2-5; D is possibly TRBD1 or TRBD2 (5 bases each). CDR3 length: 13 residues. V was cut by 5 bases and J by 0 bases, with 10 bases left in between. The germline CDR1 and CDR2 sequences are DFQATT and SNEGSKA (reference sequence).

The chain uses TRBV6-1 and TRBJ1-1; no firm D call. Germline lookup yields CDR1 MNHNS and CDR2 SASEGT. V lost 5 bases and J 7 bases, leaving 8 bases between the germline ends. The length of the CDR3 is 11 residues. The chain's CDR3 is CASSTPFEAFF. The DNA for the CDR3 is TGTGCCAGCAGTACCCCTTTTGAAGCTTTCTTT.

This chain connects TRBV5-1 to TRBJ2-5; 8 bases agree with TRBD2. This CDR3 has 13 residues. Germline-derived CDR1 and CDR2 are SGHRS and YFSETQ. V was clipped by 4 bases and J by 5 bases; unmatched bases: 4. This CDR3 reads CASSRVAGETQYF. The CDR3 DNA reads TGCGCCAGCAGCAGAGTAGCGGGGGAGACCCAGTACTTC.

This clonotype has ten or more counts. The chain employs TRBV27 and TRBJ2-1; 10 nucleotides match TRBD2. Trimming removed 6 bases from V and 2 bases from J; junction bases left unmatched: 13. The CDR3 runs to 18 residues. CDR1 MNHEY and CDR2 SMNVEV come from the germline V gene (reference sequence). As DNA, the CDR3 is TGTGCCAGCAGAACCGTACTATTAGCGGGAGGCCCCTACAATGAGCAGTTCTTC. Amino acid sequence: CASRTVLLAGGPYNEQFF.

V usage is TRBV19 and J usage is TRBJ1-1; no definite D call. Trimming left V 1 base short and J 0 bases short, with 9 bases between. This CDR3 is built from 15 residues. Germline lookup yields CDR1 LNHDA and CDR2 SQIVND (reference sequence). CDR3 residues: CASSIVLEVNTEAFF. The CDR3, as DNA: TGTGCCAGTAGTATAGTCCTGGAGGTGAACACTGAAGCTTTCTTT. Full variable domain (outside the CDR3, taken from reference TRBV19 and TRBJ1-1): DGGITQSPKYLFRKEGQNVTLSCEQNLNHDAMYWYRQDPGQGLRLIYYSQIVNDFQKGDIAEGYSVSREKKESFPLTVTSAQKNPTAFYLCASSIVLEVNTEAFFGQGTRLTVV.

This clonotype was observed at least ten times. V and J are TRBV10-1 and TRBJ2-3; D not resolved. V was clipped by 10 bases and J by 5 bases, with 10 bases between them. The CDR3 has 11 amino acids. CDR1 WNHNN and CDR2 SYGVQD come from the germline V gene (reference sequence). The CDR3 bases are TGCGCCATCATAAGGAAAGATACGCAGTATTTT. Its translation is CAIIRKDTQYF.

The CDR3 DNA reads TGTGCCAGCAGTCCGCCGGGACTAGCGGAGACGGGTGAGCAGTTCTTC. It codes for CASSPPGLAETGEQFF. The chain uses TRBV6-1 and TRBJ2-1, with TRBD2 matching over 11 bases. The CDR3 has 16 amino acids. The trim removed 5 bases at V and 9 bases at J, leaving 12 bases unmatched. Germline assignment: CDR1 MNHNS and CDR2 SASEGT.

This clonotype was counted at least ten times. This chain uses TRBV7-2 with TRBJ1-3, with D perhaps matching TRBD1 (6 bases). V shed 3 bases and J shed 2 bases, with 11 bases lying between them. The CDR3 contains 15 residues. Germline V lookup: CDR1 SGHTA, CDR2 FQGNSA. This CDR3 is CASSFTGQTGNTIYF. In DNA, the CDR3 is TGTGCCAGCAGCTTTACAGGACAGACTGGAAACACCATATATTTT.

This clonotype was seen a handful of times. One base away lies a much larger clone, so this may be a sequencing read error. The chain uses TRBV25-1 and TRBJ2-7; D is unclear. V was clipped by 4 bases and J by 3 bases, with 4 bases between them. The CDR3 length is 11 residues. Germline CDR1 is MGHDK and CDR2 is SYGVNS. The chain's CDR3 is CASSVFYEQYF. The CDR3 DNA reads TGTGCCAGCAGTGTCTTCTACGAGCAGTACTTC.

This clonotype occurred many times. V gene TRBV11-2 combines with J gene TRBJ2-1; D may be TRBD2 (6 bases). Germline V gene lookup returns CDR1 SGHAT and CDR2 FQNNGV. V was trimmed by 5 bases and J by 0 bases, leaving 14 bases between them. CDR3 size: 16 residues. CDR3 residues: CASSPAGRSSYNEQFF. The CDR3 region has the DNA TGTGCCAGCAGCCCGGCGGGGAGAAGCTCCTACAATGAGCAGTTCTTC. The whole variable domain, remainder taken from reference TRBV11-2 and TRBJ2-1, is EAGVAQSPRYKIIEKRQSVAFWCNPISGHATLYWYQQILGQGPKLLIQFQNNGVVDDSQLPKDRFSAERLKGVDSTLKIQPAKLEDSAVYLCASSPAGRSSYNEQFFGPGTRLTVL.

This clonotype was seen ten or more times. The chain recombines TRBV7-6 with TRBJ2-1; unclear D gene. Germline CDR1 and CDR2: SGHVS and FNYEAQ. Trimming left V 3 bases short and J 7 bases short, with 13 bases between. The CDR3 runs to 14 residues. CDR3 coding DNA: TGTGCCAGCAGCTTTGGGAAGGGTGAGAATGAGCAGTTCTTC. It translates to CASSFGKGENEQFF.

The chain employs TRBV6-1 and TRBJ2-5, with 8 bases lining up with TRBD1. V gave up 5 bases and J gave up 4 bases; unmatched junction bases: 12. The germline V gene encodes CDR1 MNHNS and CDR2 SASEGT. This CDR3 spans 16 amino acids. The CDR3 loop is CASSTNSQGTGETQYF. The CDR3 DNA sequence: TGTGCCAGCAGTACCAACTCTCAGGGGACAGGAGAGACCCAGTACTTC.